This TCR beta chain was documented in a study of blood T cell repertoires in COVID-19 (TCRdb year 2020). For the study in its entirety: Samples covering the acute and convalescent phases of COVID-19 were provided by collaborators in the United States, Italy and Spain. The material from the prospective study consisted of cDNA or gDNA derived from T cells, B-cell-depleted T cells, or PBMCs. A de-identified subject ID, COVID-19 status, age in years and sex were almost always included in the sample metadata. Samples were obtained from the ongoing ImmuneRACE study (first 160 participants) and from 950 to 1,500 subjects provided by 6 global collaborators. Where HLA class I and class II types were available, the types were taken from metadata supplied by the sample provider, not from assay-based typing. The repertoires were released in a freely available public database meant as a resource for research on the immune response to SARS-CoV-2. The dataset comprised deeply sampled blood TCRbeta repertoires from subjects exposed to, actively infected with, or recovered from COVID-19.

A second Seattle source provided samples from volunteer blood donors who had recovered from COVID-19. The collaborating institutions used their own protocols to collect whole blood in K2EDTA tubes. Collaborator samples were shipped for TCRbeta analysis as frozen whole blood, isolated PBMCs, or DNA extracted from either sample type. Summary of the overall study and its limitations: The amount of clinical and demographic metadata varied by source and participant and was provided uncurated.

TCRbeta CDR3 regions were amplified from genomic DNA using the immunoSEQ Assay, a bias-controlled multiplex PCR. The authors' pipeline ran thus. The number of nucleated cells in each sample was estimated from the amplification of reference gene primers within the assay. Sequence reads were collapsed and filtered to measure the absolute abundance of every unique TCRbeta CDR3 rearrangement. For each sample, productive Simpson clonality was calculated as the square root of Simpson's diversity index across productive rearrangements. TCRdb took this table from immuneACCESS and kept in-frame rearrangements with V and J called. Such tables lack part of the clones; where checked against another copy, unresolved V genes explain under half of the gap, and the rest is unexplained. From that table come the V and J calls and clone size; the DNA was used to work out D and trimming. A total of approximately 150,000 clones appear in this sample, under 85% of them only once. 10% to 15% of the sample rests with the top ten.

With respect to this clone: Its specific antigen is unknown. No base quality information exists; no much larger clone differs at one position.

Sequencing was carried out using peripheral blood. This clonotype was obtained from a man between 65 and 80 years old who had recovered from COVID-19.

CDR3 protein: CASSEANRHNSPLHF. The base sequence is TGTGCCAGCAGTGAAGCGAACAGACATAATTCACCCCTCCACTTT. Recombination linked TRBV6-1 to TRBJ1-6, with an unclear D gene assignment. V gives up 0 bases and J gives up 5 bases, and the segment between their germline ends measures 8 bases. The germline V gene provides CDR1 MNHNS and CDR2 SASEGT. The CDR3, cysteine through phenylalanine, is 15 amino acids long. Only the CDR3 DNA is retained, 45 bases long and in frame from the first base.